The following is a T cell receptor (beta chain) sequence with its context. The CDR3 has 14 residues. Germline loops: CDR1 SGHRS, CDR2 YFSETQ. The V and J ends lost 3 bases and 5 bases respectively, with 11 bases between them. The record originates from a study of blood T cell repertoires in COVID-19. Study-level background: The United States, Italy and Spain were the sources of the acute and convalescent COVID-19 samples. Nucleic acid was either cDNA or gDNA, and it came from T cells, B-cell-depleted T cells, or PBMCs.

Original methodology: For nucleated cells, counts were estimated from reference gene primer amplification. Assay: immunoSEQ multiplex PCR; the TCRdb copy retains only in-frame clones and omits some. The D gene and trimming were derived from the DNA, and the V and J assignments and clone size from that table. Of more than 150,000 clones in the sample, under 90% were seen once. The chain is built from TRBV5-1 and TRBJ2-2, with D maybe TRBD2 (5 bases). The sample was peripheral blood. This receptor was obtained from a human donor in a cohort sampled during active COVID-19. CDR3 nucleotides: TGCGCCAGCAGCTGGCGTGAGGGAACCGGGGAGCTGTTTTTT. Its translation: CASSWREGTGELFF.